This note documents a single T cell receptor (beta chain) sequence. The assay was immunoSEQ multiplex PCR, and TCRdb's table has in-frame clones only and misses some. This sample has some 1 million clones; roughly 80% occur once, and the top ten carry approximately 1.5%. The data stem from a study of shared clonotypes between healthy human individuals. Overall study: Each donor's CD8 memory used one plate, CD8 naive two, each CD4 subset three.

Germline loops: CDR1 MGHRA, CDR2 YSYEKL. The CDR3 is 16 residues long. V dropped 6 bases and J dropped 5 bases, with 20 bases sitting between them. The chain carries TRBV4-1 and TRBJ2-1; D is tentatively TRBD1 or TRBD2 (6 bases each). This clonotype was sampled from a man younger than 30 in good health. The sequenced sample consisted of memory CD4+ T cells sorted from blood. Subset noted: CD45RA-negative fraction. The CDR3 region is CASSGGGAVLDNEQFF. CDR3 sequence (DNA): TGCGCCAGCAGTGGAGGGGGAGCGGTGTTGGACAATGAGCAGTTCTTC.